These T cell receptor beta chains were read from a single sample in a study of T cell responses to AZD1222 COVID-19 vaccine. The protocol was immunoSEQ multiplex PCR, while the TCRdb copy is restricted to in-frame clones and leaves out a portion. The profile covers about 92,000 clones, with roughly nine tenths appearing a single time and about 1.5% taken by the ten largest. The material sequenced was peripheral blood, taken on day 0 of AZD1222 vaccination. Receptors were obtained from an adult in good health. Both conserved end residues are part of each CDR3. Each record gives: V gene, D gene, clone size, J gene, CDR3 protein, CDR3 DNA. The D gene is left open where the match is weak. A row's size may be missing; if present it is once, few, many or a size class.

V: TRBV19
D: -
size: -
J: TRBJ1-5
CDR3: CASSVDGPQHF
DNA: TGTGCCAGTAGTGTGGACGGGCCCCAGCATTTT

V: TRBV5-1
D: -
size: -
J: TRBJ2-1
CDR3: CASSLGTDYNEQFF
DNA: TGCGCCAGCAGCTTGGGCACAGACTACAATGAGCAGTTCTTC

V: TRBV6-5
D: TRBD1
size: -
J: TRBJ2-7
CDR3: CASRRTGPYEQYF
DNA: TGTGCCAGCAGAAGGACAGGCCCATACGAGCAGTACTTC

V: TRBV6-5
D: TRBD1
size: -
J: TRBJ2-1
CDR3: CAEGQFNEQFF
DNA: TGTGCCGAGGGACAGTTCAATGAGCAGTTCTTC

V: TRBV7-2
D: -
size: -
J: TRBJ2-2
CDR3: CASSLWRQGFGTGELFF
DNA: TGTGCCAGCAGCTTATGGCGGCAGGGCTTTGGCACCGGGGAGCTGTTTTTT

V: TRBV6-6
D: TRBD2
size: -
J: TRBJ2-2
CDR3: CASGSGGNTGELFF
DNA: TGTGCCAGCGGTAGCGGGGGGAACACCGGGGAGCTGTTTTTT

V: TRBV5-4
D: -
size: -
J: TRBJ1-6
CDR3: CASSSQIMGSPLHF
DNA: TGTGCCAGCAGCTCCCAGATTATGGGTTCACCCCTCCACTTT

V: TRBV7-9
D: -
size: -
J: TRBJ1-4
CDR3: CASSPVRDFNEKLFF
DNA: TGTGCCAGCAGCCCCGTTCGGGATTTTAATGAAAAACTGTTTTTT

V: TRBV27
D: -
size: -
J: TRBJ2-5
CDR3: CASSRGQETQYF
DNA: TGTGCCAGCAGCAGGGGACAAGAGACCCAGTACTTC

V: TRBV6-4
D: -
size: medium-sized
J: TRBJ1-1
CDR3: CASSDRDNTEAFF
DNA: TGTGCCAGCAGTGACCGGGACAACACTGAAGCTTTCTTT

V: TRBV6-6
D: -
size: -
J: TRBJ1-6
CDR3: CASSYGGLNSPLHF
DNA: TGTGCCAGCAGTTACGGGGGTCTGAATTCACCCCTCCACTTT

V: TRBV5-6
D: -
size: few
J: TRBJ1-2
CDR3: CASSLRQASGGYTF
DNA: TGTGCCAGCAGCTTGAGACAGGCTAGCGGGGGCTACACCTTC

V: TRBV6-5
D: -
size: -
J: TRBJ2-6
CDR3: CASSYSSNSGANVLTF
DNA: TGTGCCAGCAGTTACTCCAGTAACTCTGGGGCCAACGTCCTGACTTTC

V: TRBV5-4
D: TRBD1
size: -
J: TRBJ1-1
CDR3: CASSFGTANTEAFF
DNA: TGTGCCAGCAGCTTCGGGACAGCGAACACTGAAGCTTTCTTT

V: TRBV11-3
D: -
size: -
J: TRBJ2-1
CDR3: CASSLGERLGEQFF
DNA: TGTGCCAGCAGCTTAGGGGAGAGGTTGGGTGAGCAGTTCTTC

V: TRBV27
D: -
size: -
J: TRBJ1-6
CDR3: CASSLSQTSPLHF
DNA: TGTGCCAGCAGTTTATCCCAAACCTCACCCCTCCACTTT

V: TRBV5-1
D: TRBD1
size: once
J: TRBJ1-1
CDR3: CASSLEFVGTGTTEAFF
DNA: TGCGCCAGCAGCTTGGAGTTCGTTGGGACAGGGACCACTGAAGCTTTCTTT

V: TRBV7-2
D: TRBD1
size: -
J: TRBJ1-2
CDR3: CASSYGQEGYGYTF
DNA: TGTGCCAGCAGCTACGGACAGGAGGGCTATGGCTACACCTTC

V: TRBV7-9
D: -
size: -
J: TRBJ1-2
CDR3: CASGAAANYGYTF
DNA: TGTGCCAGCGGGGCCGCAGCTAACTATGGCTACACCTTC

V: TRBV6-4
D: -
size: -
J: TRBJ1-2
CDR3: CASSATGNDGYTF
DNA: TGTGCCAGCAGCGCAACAGGGAACGATGGCTACACCTTC

V: TRBV18
D: TRBD1
size: -
J: TRBJ1-3
CDR3: CASSQGQGASISGNTIYF
DNA: TGTGCCAGCTCCCAAGGACAGGGCGCCTCAATCTCTGGAAACACCATATATTTT

V: TRBV27
D: TRBD1
size: -
J: TRBJ2-2
CDR3: CASSSRDRGRPQNTGELFF
DNA: TGTGCCAGCAGTTCTCGGGACAGGGGGCGGCCACAGAACACCGGGGAGCTGTTTTTT

V: TRBV9
D: -
size: -
J: TRBJ1-1
CDR3: CASSGGGDRAEAFF
DNA: TGTGCCAGCAGCGGGGGAGGGGATCGGGCTGAAGCTTTCTTT

V: TRBV7-9
D: -
size: -
J: TRBJ1-2
CDR3: CASSPGTSGGGYTF
DNA: TGTGCCAGCAGCCCCGGGACCTCCGGCGGTGGCTACACCTTC

V: TRBV5-1
D: -
size: -
J: TRBJ1-4
CDR3: CASSLTGTYATNEKLFF
DNA: TGCGCCAGCAGCCTTACAGGGACTTATGCAACTAATGAAAAACTGTTTTTT

V: TRBV7-6
D: -
size: -
J: TRBJ1-5
CDR3: CASSLAPPPSNQPQHF
DNA: TGTGCCAGCAGCTTAGCCCCCCCGCCTAGCAATCAGCCCCAGCATTTT

V: TRBV6-2/TRBV6-3
D: -
size: -
J: TRBJ2-6
CDR3: CASSYTPAGANVLTF
DNA: TGTGCCAGCAGCTATACACCAGCTGGGGCCAACGTCCTGACTTTC

V: TRBV5-1
D: TRBD1
size: -
J: TRBJ1-2
CDR3: CASSLEGAVAGYGYTF
DNA: TGCGCCAGCAGCTTGGAGGGGGCGGTCGCTGGCTATGGCTACACCTTC

V: TRBV5-5
D: -
size: -
J: TRBJ1-1
CDR3: CASSSYRVNTEAFF
DNA: TGTGCCAGCAGCAGTTACAGGGTGAACACTGAAGCTTTCTTT

V: TRBV5-6
D: TRBD2
size: -
J: TRBJ2-3
CDR3: CASSLGAGGTDTQYF
DNA: TGTGCCAGCAGCTTGGGAGCGGGGGGCACAGATACGCAGTATTTT

V: TRBV5-1
D: -
size: -
J: TRBJ1-2
CDR3: CASSLEGRGGYTF
DNA: TGCGCCAGCAGCTTGGAGGGCAGGGGTGGCTACACCTTC

V: TRBV6-1
D: -
size: -
J: TRBJ1-2
CDR3: CASSSGDGYTF
DNA: TGTGCCAGCAGTTCAGGGGACGGCTACACCTTC

V: TRBV11-1
D: -
size: -
J: TRBJ2-7
CDR3: CASSWQGGRTYEQYF
DNA: TGTGCCAGCAGCTGGCAGGGGGGGCGGACTTACGAGCAGTACTTC

V: TRBV7-9
D: -
size: -
J: TRBJ1-1
CDR3: CATNRDMNTEAFF
DNA: TGTGCCACAAACCGGGACATGAACACTGAAGCTTTCTTT

V: TRBV18
D: TRBD1
size: -
J: TRBJ1-1
CDR3: CASSPLKSGGVNTEAFF
DNA: TGTGCCAGCTCACCACTAAAATCAGGGGGTGTGAACACTGAAGCTTTCTTT

V: TRBV12-3/TRBV12-4
D: TRBD1
size: -
J: TRBJ1-1
CDR3: CAARDSSSPEAFF
DNA: TGTGCGGCCCGGGACAGTTCGTCCCCTGAAGCTTTCTTT

V: TRBV30
D: -
size: -
J: TRBJ2-1
CDR3: CAWSVGRRNNEQFF
DNA: TGTGCCTGGAGTGTCGGCAGGCGAAATAATGAGCAGTTCTTC

V: TRBV6-5
D: -
size: -
J: TRBJ1-1
CDR3: CASSLTAMNTEAFF
DNA: TGTGCCAGCAGTCTTACTGCCATGAACACTGAAGCTTTCTTT

V: TRBV11-2
D: -
size: -
J: TRBJ1-2
CDR3: CASSFGGGYYGYTF
DNA: TGTGCCAGCAGCTTCGGGGGTGGATACTATGGCTACACCTTC

V: TRBV18
D: -
size: -
J: TRBJ1-1
CDR3: CASSPAGRNTEAFF
DNA: TGTGCCAGCTCACCTGCAGGGAGGAACACTGAAGCTTTCTTT

V: TRBV29-1
D: -
size: -
J: TRBJ1-2
CDR3: CSAYSDRYGYTF
DNA: TGCAGCGCCTACAGTGATAGGTATGGCTACACCTTC

V: TRBV5-1
D: TRBD2
size: -
J: TRBJ2-3
CDR3: CASSLAGGPTDTQYF
DNA: TGCGCCAGCAGCTTGGCGGGGGGGCCCACAGATACGCAGTATTTT